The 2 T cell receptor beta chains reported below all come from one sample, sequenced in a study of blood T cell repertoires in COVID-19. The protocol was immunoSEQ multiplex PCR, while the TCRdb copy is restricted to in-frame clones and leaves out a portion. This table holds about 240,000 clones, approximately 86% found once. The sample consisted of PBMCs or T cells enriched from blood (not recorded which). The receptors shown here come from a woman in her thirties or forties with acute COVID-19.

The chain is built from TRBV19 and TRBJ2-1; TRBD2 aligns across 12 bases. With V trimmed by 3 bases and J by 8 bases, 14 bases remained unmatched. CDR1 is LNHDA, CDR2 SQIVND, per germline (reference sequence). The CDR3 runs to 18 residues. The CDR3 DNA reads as TGTGCCAGTAGTATGCCCTCCCTAGCGGGAGGGCCGAACGATGAGCAGTTCTTC. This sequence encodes CASSMPSLAGGPNDEQFF.

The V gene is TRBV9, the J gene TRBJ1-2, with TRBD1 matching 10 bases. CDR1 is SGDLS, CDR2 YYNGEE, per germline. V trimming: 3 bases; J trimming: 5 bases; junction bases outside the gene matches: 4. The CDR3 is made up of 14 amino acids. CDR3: CASSDRQGAYGYTF. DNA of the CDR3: TGTGCCAGCAGCGATAGACAGGGGGCATATGGCTACACCTTC.